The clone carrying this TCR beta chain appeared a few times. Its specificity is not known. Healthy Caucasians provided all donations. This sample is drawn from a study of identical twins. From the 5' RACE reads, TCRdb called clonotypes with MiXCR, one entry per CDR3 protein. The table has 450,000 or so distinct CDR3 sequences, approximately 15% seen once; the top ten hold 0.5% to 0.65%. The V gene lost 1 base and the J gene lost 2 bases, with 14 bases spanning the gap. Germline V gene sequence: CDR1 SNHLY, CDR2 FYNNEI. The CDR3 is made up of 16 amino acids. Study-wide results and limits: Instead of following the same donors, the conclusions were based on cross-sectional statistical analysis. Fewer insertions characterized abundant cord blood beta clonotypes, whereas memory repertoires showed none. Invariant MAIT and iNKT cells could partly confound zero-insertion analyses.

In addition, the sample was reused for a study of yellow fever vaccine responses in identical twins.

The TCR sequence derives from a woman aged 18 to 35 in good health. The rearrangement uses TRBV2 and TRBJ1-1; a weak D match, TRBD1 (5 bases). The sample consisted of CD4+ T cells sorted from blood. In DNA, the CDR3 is TGTGCCAGCAGTGAAGGCAGGGATCGGGGAAACACTGAAGCTTTCTTT. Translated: CASSEGRDRGNTEAFF.